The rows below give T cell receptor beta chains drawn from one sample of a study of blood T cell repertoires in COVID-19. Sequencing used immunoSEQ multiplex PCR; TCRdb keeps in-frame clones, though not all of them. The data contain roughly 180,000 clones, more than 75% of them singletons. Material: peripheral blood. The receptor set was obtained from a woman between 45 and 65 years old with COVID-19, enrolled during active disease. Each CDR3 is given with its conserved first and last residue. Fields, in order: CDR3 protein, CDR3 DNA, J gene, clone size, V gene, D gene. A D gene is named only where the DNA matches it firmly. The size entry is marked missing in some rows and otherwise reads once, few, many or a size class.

CDR3: CASSPRREFRSEAFF
DNA: TGCGCCAGCAGCCCCCGGCGGGAATTCCGCTCTGAAGCTTTCTTT
J: TRBJ1-1
size: NA
V: TRBV10-1
D: NA

CDR3: CASSFGVSSYNEQFF
DNA: TGTGCCAGCAGTTTCGGGGTAAGCTCCTACAATGAGCAGTTCTTC
J: TRBJ2-1
size: NA
V: TRBV27
D: NA

CDR3: CASSLAGTGPGNTIYF
DNA: TGTGCCAGCAGTCTTGCGGGGACAGGGCCTGGAAACACCATATATTTT
J: TRBJ1-3
size: NA
V: TRBV11-2
D: TRBD1

CDR3: CASSLAGSYEQYF
DNA: TGTGCCAGCAGCTTAGCGGGGAGCTACGAGCAGTACTTC
J: TRBJ2-7
size: NA
V: TRBV7-2
D: NA

CDR3: CASRGIGGGDSYEQYF
DNA: TGCGCCAGCAGGGGCATTGGCGGGGGGGACTCCTACGAGCAGTACTTC
J: TRBJ2-7
size: NA
V: TRBV10-2
D: TRBD2

CDR3: CASRNTGGTEAFF
DNA: TGTGCCAGCAGAAATACAGGGGGCACTGAAGCTTTCTTT
J: TRBJ1-1
size: NA
V: TRBV28
D: TRBD1

CDR3: CASSQDPANTGELFF
DNA: TGTGCCAGCAGCCAAGACCCGGCGAACACCGGGGAGCTGTTTTTT
J: TRBJ2-2
size: once
V: TRBV4-2
D: NA

CDR3: CASSLGAGAEYTQYF
DNA: TGTGCCAGCAGCTTGGGAGCGGGGGCTGAATATACGCAGTATTTT
J: TRBJ2-3
size: NA
V: TRBV5-6
D: TRBD2

CDR3: CASSPGSAGGNSYNEQFF
DNA: TGCGCCAGCAGCCCCGGATCAGCGGGGGGAAACTCCTACAATGAGCAGTTCTTC
J: TRBJ2-1
size: few
V: TRBV5-1
D: TRBD2

CDR3: CAWSRGSGNTIYF
DNA: TGTGCCTGGAGCCGGGGGTCTGGAAACACCATATATTTT
J: TRBJ1-3
size: NA
V: TRBV30
D: NA

CDR3: CASGRRISDTEAFF
DNA: TGTGCTAGTGGTCGCAGGATTTCGGACACTGAAGCTTTCTTT
J: TRBJ1-1
size: NA
V: TRBV12-5
D: NA

CDR3: CASSASRDSSSYNEQFF
DNA: TGTGCCAGCAGCGCGTCGCGGGACTCGAGCTCCTACAATGAGCAGTTCTTC
J: TRBJ2-1
size: NA
V: TRBV5-4
D: NA

CDR3: CASSERGGVTDTQYF
DNA: TGTGCCAGCAGTGAACGCGGGGGTGTCACAGATACGCAGTATTTT
J: TRBJ2-3
size: NA
V: TRBV6-1
D: TRBD2

CDR3: CASSDTRESPLHF
DNA: TGTGCCAGCAGTGACACCCGGGAATCACCCCTCCACTTT
J: TRBJ1-6
size: NA
V: TRBV6-4
D: NA

CDR3: CATSGAGLAGGANTGELFF
DNA: TGTGCCACCAGTGGTGCCGGACTAGCGGGGGGCGCGAACACCGGGGAGCTGTTTTTT
J: TRBJ2-2
size: NA
V: TRBV24-1
D: TRBD2

CDR3: CAISAGQKNTGELFF
DNA: TGTGCCATCAGCGCGGGACAGAAGAACACCGGGGAGCTGTTTTTT
J: TRBJ2-2
size: NA
V: TRBV10-3
D: NA

CDR3: CASSLRETRTYEQYF
DNA: TGTGCCAGCAGCCTTCGTGAGACTAGGACCTACGAGCAGTACTTC
J: TRBJ2-7
size: once
V: TRBV11-3
D: NA

CDR3: CASSIVAGGTDTQYF
DNA: TGTGCCAGTAGTATAGTGGCGGGGGGAACAGATACGCAGTATTTT
J: TRBJ2-3
size: NA
V: TRBV19
D: TRBD2

CDR3: CASSPGYVTETQYF
DNA: TGTGCCAGCAGCCCAGGATACGTTACGGAGACCCAGTACTTC
J: TRBJ2-5
size: NA
V: TRBV7-2
D: NA

CDR3: CASSNTGVGGYTF
DNA: TGTGCCAGCAGTAATACAGGGGTAGGGGGCTACACCTTC
J: TRBJ1-2
size: NA
V: TRBV28
D: TRBD1

CDR3: CASSDRQGEYEQYF
DNA: TGTGCCAGCAGTGACCGACAGGGAGAATACGAGCAGTACTTC
J: TRBJ2-7
size: NA
V: TRBV6-1
D: TRBD1

CDR3: CASSPQGATGELFF
DNA: TGTGCCAGCAGCCCCCAAGGAGCCACCGGGGAGCTGTTTTTT
J: TRBJ2-2
size: few
V: TRBV7-3
D: NA

CDR3: CASSLQTGQVIGNEQFF
DNA: TGTGCCAGCAGCTTGCAAACCGGACAGGTGATAGGGAATGAGCAGTTCTTC
J: TRBJ2-1
size: NA
V: TRBV5-5
D: TRBD1

CDR3: CASSHGQVNYNSPLHF
DNA: TGTGCCAGCAGCCACGGACAGGTCAACTATAATTCACCCCTCCACTTT
J: TRBJ1-6
size: NA
V: TRBV3-1/TRBV3-2
D: TRBD1

CDR3: CASSLPAGTGHSSTDTQYF
DNA: TGTGCCAGCAGTCTACCCGCGGGGACAGGGCATTCTAGCACAGATACGCAGTATTTT
J: TRBJ2-3
size: NA
V: TRBV6-7
D: TRBD1

CDR3: CASSPPGEVPSYEQYF
DNA: TGTGCCAGCAGTCCCCCGGGGGAGGTCCCCTCCTACGAGCAGTACTTC
J: TRBJ2-7
size: NA
V: TRBV28
D: NA

CDR3: CAWGMGQPTYEQYF
DNA: TGTGCCTGGGGGATGGGACAGCCTACCTACGAGCAGTACTTC
J: TRBJ2-7
size: NA
V: TRBV30
D: TRBD1

CDR3: CASSAGDSNEKLFF
DNA: TGTGCCAGCAGTGCTGGGGACAGTAATGAAAAACTGTTTTTT
J: TRBJ1-4
size: NA
V: TRBV25-1
D: TRBD1

CDR3: CASSNGTANEKLFF
DNA: TGTGCCAGCAGCAATGGGACAGCTAATGAAAAACTGTTTTTT
J: TRBJ1-4
size: NA
V: TRBV21-1
D: NA

CDR3: CASSLGLFSYTQYF
DNA: TGTGCCAGCAGCTTAGGACTTTTCTCATATACGCAGTATTTT
J: TRBJ2-3
size: NA
V: TRBV7-9
D: NA

CDR3: CASSQDSSGGPIIDYEQYF
DNA: TGCGCCAGCAGCCAAGATTCTAGCGGGGGGCCAATAATCGACTACGAGCAGTACTTC
J: TRBJ2-7
size: NA
V: TRBV4-1
D: TRBD2

CDR3: CASSGLQGVTAYEQYF
DNA: TGTGCCAGCAGTGGATTACAGGGAGTCACCGCCTACGAGCAGTACTTC
J: TRBJ2-7
size: NA
V: TRBV6-1
D: NA

CDR3: CASSLGVGGAEETQYF
DNA: TGTGCCAGCAGCTTAGGGGTAGGGGGCGCAGAAGAGACCCAGTACTTC
J: TRBJ2-5
size: NA
V: TRBV11-3
D: TRBD1

CDR3: CASQANTGELFF
DNA: TGTGCATCGCAGGCGAACACCGGGGAGCTGTTTTTT
J: TRBJ2-2
size: NA
V: TRBV18
D: NA

CDR3: CASSLGLATLSGGGELFF
DNA: TGCGCCAGCAGCCTGGGACTAGCGACGCTTTCCGGGGGCGGGGAGCTGTTTTTT
J: TRBJ2-2
size: few
V: TRBV5-1
D: TRBD2

CDR3: CASSRTGSDEKLFF
DNA: TGTGCCAGCAGTCGGACAGGGTCCGATGAAAAACTGTTTTTT
J: TRBJ1-4
size: few
V: TRBV6-6
D: TRBD1

CDR3: CASSVGEGLDEQYF
DNA: TGCGCCAGCAGCGTCGGGGAGGGGTTGGACGAGCAGTACTTC
J: TRBJ2-7
size: NA
V: TRBV5-1
D: TRBD2

CDR3: CASSQAGTGITGELFF
DNA: TGTGCCAGCAGCCAGGCCGGGACAGGGATCACCGGGGAGCTGTTTTTT
J: TRBJ2-2
size: NA
V: TRBV11-2
D: TRBD1

CDR3: CASSLTTDNYGYTF
DNA: TGTGCCAGCAGCTTAACAACCGATAACTATGGCTACACCTTC
J: TRBJ1-2
size: NA
V: TRBV11-3
D: NA

CDR3: CAIIETENTGELFF
DNA: TGTGCCATCATCGAGACAGAAAACACCGGGGAGCTGTTTTTT
J: TRBJ2-2
size: NA
V: TRBV10-3
D: NA

CDR3: CASSPLAGVYNEQFF
DNA: TGTGCCAGCTCACCACTAGCGGGGGTATACAATGAGCAGTTCTTC
J: TRBJ2-1
size: NA
V: TRBV18
D: TRBD2

CDR3: CASSVDAGTYEQYF
DNA: TGTGCCAGCAGCGTAGACGCAGGGACCTACGAGCAGTACTTC
J: TRBJ2-7
size: NA
V: TRBV9
D: NA

CDR3: CASSESRGEQYF
DNA: TGTGCCAGCAGTGAATCGCGGGGCGAGCAGTACTTC
J: TRBJ2-7
size: NA
V: TRBV2
D: NA

CDR3: CASSEGNTYQETQYF
DNA: TGTGCCAGCAGTGAAGGCAACACGTACCAAGAGACCCAGTACTTC
J: TRBJ2-5
size: once
V: TRBV2
D: NA

CDR3: CASSPLSNTEAFF
DNA: TGTGCCAGCAGTCCCTTATCCAACACTGAAGCTTTCTTT
J: TRBJ1-1
size: NA
V: TRBV27
D: NA

CDR3: CASSQSGDTQYF
DNA: TGTGCCAGCAGTCAGTCGGGGGATACGCAGTATTTT
J: TRBJ2-3
size: NA
V: TRBV6-2/TRBV6-3
D: NA

CDR3: CASRGTGYEQFF
DNA: TGTGCCAGCAGAGGTACAGGGTATGAGCAGTTCTTC
J: TRBJ2-1
size: NA
V: TRBV6-5
D: NA

CDR3: CASSLVAREVYEQYF
DNA: TGTGCCAGCAGTTTAGTGGCCCGGGAAGTTTACGAGCAGTACTTC
J: TRBJ2-7
size: NA
V: TRBV27
D: NA

CDR3: CASSTDTGELFF
DNA: TGTGCCAGCAGCACAGACACCGGGGAGCTGTTTTTT
J: TRBJ2-2
size: NA
V: TRBV3-1/TRBV3-2
D: NA

CDR3: CASSYKLREDTQYF
DNA: TGTGCCAGCAGTTACAAACTTAGGGAGGATACGCAGTATTTT
J: TRBJ2-3
size: NA
V: TRBV6-5
D: NA